These 23 T cell receptor beta chains were sequenced from one sample in a study of cytomegalovirus exposure and HLA in healthy donors. PCR employed 60 Vbeta and 13 Jbeta primers. Clones were sequenced by immunoSEQ multiplex PCR, and TCRdb holds only the in-frame ones, with some missing. The profile shows 150,000 to 200,000 clones, around 80% of them singletons. Sequences were obtained from PBMCs. Receptor source: a woman aged 40 to 49 in good health and CMV-seronegative.

The chain joins TRBV7-3 to TRBJ2-7; 12 bases line up with TRBD2. The germline CDR1 and CDR2 sequences are SGHTA and FQGTGA. The CDR3 loop spans 14 amino acids. The V gene end was trimmed by 5 bases and the J gene end by 6 bases; junction bases not matched to a gene: 5. CDR3 residues: CASSTSGGRGEQYF. The CDR3 DNA sequence: TGTGCCAGCAGCACTAGCGGGGGGAGAGGCGAGCAGTACTTC.

This chain connects TRBV28 to TRBJ2-1; 8 bases match TRBD1. Trimming took 5 bases from V and 9 from J; bases not matched to a gene: 15. This CDR3 spans 16 amino acids. The germline CDR1 and CDR2 sequences are MDHEN and SYDVKM. The CDR3 DNA is TGTGCCAGCAGTACAACAAACAGGGGGGAAAGGGGTGAGCAGTTCTTC. This translates into CASSTTNRGERGEQFF.

The J gene is TRBJ2-7, the V gene TRBV6-5; D possibly corresponds to TRBD2 (5 bases). This CDR3 contains 15 residues. Germline-derived CDR1 and CDR2 are MNHEY and SVGAGI. Trimming shortened V by 2 bases and J by 2 bases, and 13 bases separated the two germline ends. The CDR3 DNA reads TGTGCCAGCAGTTACGACCGAGCGGTTACCTACGAGCAGTACTTC. It translates to CASSYDRAVTYEQYF.

The rearrangement uses TRBV28 and TRBJ2-7; perhaps TRBD1 as D (5 bases). Trimming removed 5 bases at V and 6 bases at J, with 14 bases between. Per the germline V gene, CDR1 is MDHEN and CDR2 is SYDVKM. The CDR3 covers 13 residues. The CDR3 sequence is CASSRDWGGEQYF. DNA for the CDR3: TGTGCCAGCAGTAGGGATTGGGGCGGCGAGCAGTACTTC.

This chain joins TRBV10-3 and TRBJ1-1; possible D gene TRBD1, 5 bases. The CDR3 contains 13 residues. In germline, CDR1 is ENHRY, CDR2 SYGVKD. V dropped 7 bases and J dropped 5 bases, with 14 bases sitting between them. In nucleotides, the CDR3 is TGTGCCATCACCGCTGGGGGGGGAACTGAAGCTTTCTTT. It translates to CAITAGGGTEAFF.

This chain connects TRBV11-1 to TRBJ1-1; no firm D call. The CDR3 sequence is 13 residues long. The germline V gene has CDR1 SGHAT and CDR2 FQDESV (reference sequence). The ends were cut back, 1 base at V and 6 bases at J, with 9 bases in the middle. The CDR3 DNA reads TGTGCCAGCAGCTTAGAGGCGGCACCTGAAGCTTTCTTT. As protein: CASSLEAAPEAFF. The whole variable domain, remainder taken from reference TRBV11-1 and TRBJ1-1, is EAEVAQSPRYKITEKSQAVAFWCDPISGHATLYWYRQILGQGPELLVQFQDESVVDDSQLPKDRFSAERLKGVDSTLKIQPAELGDSAMYLCASSLEAAPEAFFGQGTRLTVV.

V is TRBV30 and J is TRBJ2-1, with a tentative D call TRBD2 (6 bases). CDR3 length: 11 amino acids. With 3 bases removed from V and 15 bases from J, the gap between germline ends came to 15 bases. The germline gives CDR1 GTSNPN, CDR2 SVGIG (reference sequence). The CDR3 reads CAWRVGGPWFF. CDR3 DNA: TGTGCCTGGAGAGTAGGAGGGCCATGGTTCTTC.

The chain recombines TRBV27 with TRBJ2-3, with D possibly being TRBD2 (5 bases). The CDR3 is made up of 13 amino acids. Germline V gives CDR1 MNHEY, CDR2 SMNVEV (reference sequence). V dropped 6 bases and J dropped 6 bases, with 13 bases sitting between them. CDR3 coding DNA: TGTGCCAGCAGGTCCGGGGAACAGGATACGCAGTATTTT. Translated, it gives CASRSGEQDTQYF.

The J gene is TRBJ1-1, the V gene TRBV2; D may be TRBD1 (5 bases). The CDR3 is 13 residues long. V lost 9 bases and J 1 base, leaving 12 bases between the germline ends. Germline V lookup: CDR1 SNHLY, CDR2 FYNNEI. CDR3 sequence reads: CARLSQGNTEAFF. CDR3 in DNA: TGTGCCAGATTATCGCAGGGGAACACTGAAGCTTTCTTT.

The gene calls are TRBV19 and TRBJ1-2; a possible D gene is TRBD1 (5 bases). Germline CDR1 reads LNHDA; CDR2 reads SQIVND (reference sequence). The CDR3 has 13 amino acids. V lost 3 bases and J lost 6, with 11 bases in between. The CDR3, as DNA: TGTGCCAGTAGTATTGGCGGGACCGATGGCTACACCTTC. Its translation is CASSIGGTDGYTF.

The gene calls are TRBV15 and TRBJ1-4; D gene uncertain. The ends were cut back, 3 bases at V and 5 bases at J, with 28 bases in the middle. Germline values: CDR1 LNHNV, CDR2 YYDKDF (reference sequence). The CDR3 loop spans 20 amino acids. The CDR3 sequence: CATSSQPAPFSRTMNEKLFF. The CDR3 nucleotides read TGTGCCACCAGCAGCCAGCCGGCCCCCTTTTCTCGGACTATGAATGAAAAACTGTTTTTT.

V gene TRBV7-9 combines with J gene TRBJ2-1, with 8 bases that match TRBD2. After removal of 7 bases from V and 6 bases from J, the junction contained 14 bases not matched to a gene. Germline assignment: CDR1 SEHNR and CDR2 FQNEAQ (reference sequence). The CDR3 spans 16 residues. This chain's CDR3 is CASTTPSGLVGNEQFF. CDR3 nucleotide sequence: TGTGCCAGCACCACCCCTTCGGGACTAGTAGGCAATGAGCAGTTCTTC. Looking up the rest from reference TRBV7-9 and TRBJ2-1 gives the full variable domain: DTGVSQNPRHKITKRGQNVTFRCDPISEHNRLYWYRQTLGQGPEFLTYFQNEAQLEKSRLLSDRFSAERPKGSFSTLEIQRTEQGDSAMYLCASTTPSGLVGNEQFFGPGTRLTVL.

The rearrangement uses TRBV7-9 and TRBJ1-1; D may be TRBD1 (5 bases). Deletions cut 5 bases from V and 2 bases from J, with 9 bases between. The CDR3 has 13 residues. Looked up from germline, CDR1 is SEHNR and CDR2 is FQNEAQ (reference sequence). CDR3: CASSTQGNTEAFF. The CDR3 DNA reads as TGTGCCAGCAGCACCCAGGGTAACACTGAAGCTTTCTTT. The variable domain in full, with the rest retrieved from reference TRBV7-9 and TRBJ1-1, is DTGVSQNPRHKITKRGQNVTFRCDPISEHNRLYWYRQTLGQGPEFLTYFQNEAQLEKSRLLSDRFSAERPKGSFSTLEIQRTEQGDSAMYLCASSTQGNTEAFFGQGTRLTVV.

The chain recombines TRBV6-6 with TRBJ1-4, with D perhaps TRBD1 (5 bases). The ends were cut back, 2 bases at V and 8 bases at J, with 12 bases in the middle. Germline V CDR1 and CDR2: MNHNY, SVGAGI (reference sequence). CDR3 length: 14 amino acids. The CDR3 sequence is CASSYGNKGEKLFF. In DNA, the CDR3 is TGTGCCAGCAGTTACGGGAATAAGGGGGAAAAACTGTTTTTT.

The chain couples TRBV10-3 to TRBJ2-2; D is undetermined. Per germline, CDR1 ENHRY and CDR2 SYGVKD. The CDR3 spans 16 residues. Trimming took off 2 bases at V and 3 bases at J, with 13 bases between the two ends. In nucleotides, the CDR3 is TGTGCCATCAGTGAGATGACCTCCCGGGACACCGGGGAGCTGTTTTTT. This codes for CAISEMTSRDTGELFF.

This rearrangement joins TRBV29-1 to TRBJ1-1; TRBD1 aligns across 8 bases. Germline loops: CDR1 SQVTM, CDR2 ANQGSEA. This CDR3 is 15 amino acids long. Trimming took 2 bases from V and 1 from J; bases not matched to a gene: 6. The CDR3 sequence is CSVEKTGAGNTEAFF. In DNA, the CDR3 is TGCAGCGTTGAAAAGACAGGGGCGGGGAACACTGAAGCTTTCTTT.

J is TRBJ1-2 and V is TRBV30; D is unclear. Trimming left V 0 bases short and J 3 bases short, with 17 bases between. The CDR3 runs to 16 residues. Germline V gives CDR1 GTSNPN, CDR2 SVGIG (reference sequence). The CDR3: CAWSVQQLHFYYGYTF. The DNA for the CDR3 is TGTGCCTGGAGTGTACAGCAGCTACACTTCTACTATGGCTACACCTTC.

The rearrangement uses TRBV30 and TRBJ1-1; D perhaps matches TRBD1 (6 bases). Germline lookup yields CDR1 GTSNPN and CDR2 SVGIG (reference sequence). This CDR3 region has 12 residues. Trimming pared 7 bases from V and 1 base from J, leaving 10 bases between. The CDR3 nucleotides are TGTGCCTTCGGGGGGCGGAACACTGAAGCTTTCTTT. Amino acids: CAFGGRNTEAFF.

This chain links TRBV6-6 with TRBJ2-1; D not certain. There are 14 residues in the CDR3. Trimming stripped 6 bases from V and 8 bases from J, with 17 bases between. Germline V gene sequence: CDR1 MNHNY, CDR2 SVGAGI (reference sequence). The CDR3 here is CASSETRVADEQFF. The DNA of the CDR3 is TGTGCCAGCAGCGAAACCCGGGTGGCAGATGAGCAGTTCTTC.

The CDR3 sequence is CASAAHQDTEAFF. CDR3 sequence (DNA): TGTGCCAGCGCAGCCCACCAGGACACTGAAGCTTTCTTT. The chain has TRBV7-3 and TRBJ1-1; D is unclear. V lost 8 bases to trimming and J lost 3 bases, with 13 bases between them. The CDR3 length is 13 residues. Looked up from germline, CDR1 is SGHTA and CDR2 is FQGTGA.

The rearrangement links TRBV5-4 to TRBJ1-1; TRBD1 agrees at 7 bases. The CDR3 contains 14 residues. The V gene end was trimmed by 4 bases and the J gene end by 2 bases; junction bases not matched to a gene: 5. Germline assignment: CDR1 SGHNT and CDR2 YYREEE (reference sequence). The CDR3 DNA follows: TGTGCCAGCAGCGAGACAGGGATTAACACTGAAGCTTTCTTT. It specifies CASSETGINTEAFF.

CDR3: CASSFGTGGFNEQFF. CDR3 sequence (DNA): TGTGCCAGCAGTTTTGGGACAGGGGGTTTCAATGAGCAGTTCTTC. The chain uses TRBV7-3 and TRBJ2-1; 11 bases align to TRBD1. The V segment lost 6 bases and the J segment 6 bases; nucleotides outside the gene matches: 7. Per germline, CDR1 SGHTA and CDR2 FQGTGA. The CDR3 covers 15 residues.

The chain has TRBV27 and TRBJ2-3; TRBD2 matches at 8 bases. CDR1 MNHEY and CDR2 SMNVEV come from the germline V gene (reference sequence). CDR3 length: 14 residues. The J segment lost 4 bases and the V segment lost 6 bases, leaving 6 bases of the junction unmatched. The CDR3 DNA sequence: TGTGCCAGCAGAGAAGCGGGAGCCGCAGATACGCAGTATTTT. This translates into CASREAGAADTQYF.